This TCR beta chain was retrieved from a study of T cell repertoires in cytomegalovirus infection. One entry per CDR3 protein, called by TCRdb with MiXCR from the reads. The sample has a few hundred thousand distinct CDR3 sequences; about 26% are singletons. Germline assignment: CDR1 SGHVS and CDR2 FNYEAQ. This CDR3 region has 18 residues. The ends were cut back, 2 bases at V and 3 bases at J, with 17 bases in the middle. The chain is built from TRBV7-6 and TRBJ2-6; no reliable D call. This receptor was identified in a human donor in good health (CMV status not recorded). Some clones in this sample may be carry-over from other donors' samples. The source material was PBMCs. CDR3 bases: TGTGCCAGCAGCTTAAATGGGCCTCATGTCCGTGGGGCCAACGTCCTGACTTTC. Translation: CASSLNGPHVRGANVLTF.